The rows below give T cell receptor beta chains drawn from one sample of a study of blood T cell repertoires in COVID-19. Generated by immunoSEQ multiplex PCR, the TCRdb table keeps only in-frame clones and is missing some. Among 110,000 to 150,000 clones, 65% to 85% were seen once, and the ten largest hold 5%. The sequencing input was peripheral blood. The origin of the receptors is a woman between 50 and 59 years old with acute or convalescent COVID-19. Each CDR3 is given with its conserved first and last residue. A D gene is named only where the DNA matches it firmly. The listing skips clone size in some rows; elsewhere it reads once, few, many or a size class.

TRBV19,TRBJ1-1,NA,NA,TGTGCCACCTATAACTCAGGAAACACTGAAGCTTTCTTT,CATYNSGNTEAFF
TRBV9,TRBJ2-1,NA,TRBD2,TGTGCCAGCAGCACCAAAGCGGGAGCGGGGGGGTCCCCATACAATGAGCAGTTCTTC,CASSTKAGAGGSPYNEQFF
TRBV7-2,TRBJ2-3,once,TRBD2,TGTGCCAGCAGCGGCCAAGCGACTAGCGGGGGCGCAGATACGCAGTATTTT,CASSGQATSGGADTQYF
TRBV5-1,TRBJ2-1,NA,NA,TGCGCCAGCAGCTTGGCCGGAACGGGATCCTACAATGAGCAGTTCTTC,CASSLAGTGSYNEQFF
TRBV5-1,TRBJ1-1,NA,NA,TGCGCCAACAGCTTTGGTCAGGGGATAAACGGGGACACTGAAGCTTTCTTT,CANSFGQGINGDTEAFF
TRBV18,TRBJ1-2,NA,TRBD1,TGTGCCAGCTCACCAGAAGGGACAGGATCCTATGGCTACACCTTC,CASSPEGTGSYGYTF
TRBV4-3,TRBJ1-4,NA,TRBD1,TGCGCCAGCAGCCAGACAGGGTGGGAAAAACTGTTTTTT,CASSQTGWEKLFF
TRBV6-6,TRBJ2-7,NA,TRBD1,TGTGCCAGCAGTTACACGACAGGGTCTATGTACTTC,CASSYTTGSMYF
TRBV11-2,TRBJ2-3,NA,NA,TGTGCCAGCAGGTTGGGGGCGGCTGACACAGATACGCAGTATTTT,CASRLGAADTDTQYF
TRBV5-1,TRBJ2-3,NA,NA,TGCGCCAGCAGCTTGTCAGGCACAGATACGCAGTATTTT,CASSLSGTDTQYF
TRBV29-1,TRBJ1-2,NA,NA,TGCAGCGTGGCGGTGGAGGACTATGGCTACACCTTC,CSVAVEDYGYTF
TRBV18,TRBJ1-5,NA,TRBD1,TGTGCCAGCTCAGAAAACAACAGGGGTACTAGCAATCAGCCCCAGCATTTT,CASSENNRGTSNQPQHF
TRBV6-5,TRBJ1-2,NA,NA,TGTGCCAGCGGGGGGGTGGAGGGCTACACCTTC,CASGGVEGYTF
TRBV19,TRBJ2-3,few,TRBD2,TGTGCCAGTATGTCGCTGACGGGACTAGTTAATACGCAGTATTTT,CASMSLTGLVNTQYF
TRBV5-1,TRBJ2-2,NA,TRBD1,TGCGCCAGCAACGAGGGGACAGGGTCCGGCCCCGGGGAGCTGTTTTTT,CASNEGTGSGPGELFF
TRBV5-5,TRBJ2-5,NA,TRBD1,TGTGCCAGCAGCCGATTCGGGGACAGTCAAGAGACCCAGTACTTC,CASSRFGDSQETQYF
TRBV7-9,TRBJ1-2,NA,NA,TGTGCCAGCAGTGATTCCCAGGGAAAATGGAACTATGGCTACACCTTC,CASSDSQGKWNYGYTF
TRBV5-1,TRBJ2-2,NA,NA,TGCGCCAGCAGCCCGCCCGGAGGGGAGACCGGGGAGCTGTTTTTT,CASSPPGGETGELFF
TRBV4-1,TRBJ2-3,NA,NA,TGCGCCAGCAGCCAAGAATATCCCCGGAGGTCCACAGATACGCAGTATTTT,CASSQEYPRRSTDTQYF
TRBV7-9,TRBJ1-4,NA,NA,TGTGCCAGCAGCTTAGAGGGGCCCCGGGAACTGTTTTTT,CASSLEGPRELFF
TRBV19,TRBJ1-2,once,NA,TGTGCCAGTAGTATGAGTCTCTCTAACTATGGCTACACCTTC,CASSMSLSNYGYTF
TRBV27,TRBJ2-7,NA,TRBD2,TGTGCCAGCAGTTCCGGGAGGAACTTCTACTTC,CASSSGRNFYF
TRBV24-1,TRBJ1-1,NA,NA,TGTGCCACCAGTCCAGGGGATTTGGACACTGAAGCTTTCTTT,CATSPGDLDTEAFF
TRBV6-1,TRBJ1-3,NA,NA,TGTGCCAGCAGTGAAGGAACAGCCTCTGGAAACACCATATATTTT,CASSEGTASGNTIYF
TRBV6-1,TRBJ2-3,once,TRBD2,TGTGCCAGCAGTGAGCTGGCCGGGACTAGCGGGGCAACCCGACAGTATTTT,CASSELAGTSGATRQYF
TRBV5-5,TRBJ1-5,NA,NA,TGTGCCAGCAGCTTGACCTCGAGCAGCAATCAGCCCCAGCATTTT,CASSLTSSSNQPQHF
TRBV13,TRBJ2-1,NA,TRBD2,TGTGCCAGCAGCCCCAGACTAGCGGGGGACTCCTACAATGAGCAGTTCTTC,CASSPRLAGDSYNEQFF
TRBV28,TRBJ1-5,NA,NA,TGTGCCAGCAGACCCGTTATGTCCCGGCTAGGCGATCAGCCCCAGCATTTT,CASRPVMSRLGDQPQHF
TRBV6-2/TRBV6-3,TRBJ2-2,once,TRBD1,TGTGCCAGCAGTTACTGGACCGGGACAGGGGCTAGGGAGCTGTTTTTT,CASSYWTGTGARELFF
TRBV28,TRBJ1-2,few,NA,TGTGCCAGCCAATACTATGGCTACACCTTC,CASQYYGYTF
TRBV28,TRBJ1-4,NA,TRBD1,TGTGCCACCACGACAGGGGCTGAAAAACTGTTTTTT,CATTTGAEKLFF
TRBV25-1,TRBJ2-1,NA,TRBD1,TGTGCCAGCAGTGCGATAACAGGGGGCGCTTCCCACAATGAGCAGTTCTTC,CASSAITGGASHNEQFF
TRBV15,TRBJ1-4,NA,NA,TGTGCCACCAGCAGAGGTGATCGGGACATCTATGAAAAACTGTTTTTT,CATSRGDRDIYEKLFF
TRBV29-1,TRBJ1-1,NA,NA,TGCAGCGTCGCCCGGGACACGAACACTGAAGCTTTCTTT,CSVARDTNTEAFF
TRBV6-2/TRBV6-3,TRBJ2-6,once,NA,TGTGCCAGCAGTCCGCTCGGGTCAGGGGCCAACGTCCTGACTTTC,CASSPLGSGANVLTF
TRBV2,TRBJ1-1,NA,NA,TGTGCCAGCATCCAGAACACTGAAGCTTTCTTT,CASIQNTEAFF
TRBV20-1,TRBJ2-3,many,NA,TGCAGTGCCCCCCGGACAGATACGCAGTATTTT,CSAPRTDTQYF
TRBV9,TRBJ1-1,NA,TRBD1,TGTGCCAGCAGCGCGGACAGGGGGCATAAAGCTTTCTTT,CASSADRGHKAFF
TRBV30,TRBJ1-5,NA,NA,TGTGCCTGGAGTGAAAGGGGGATGGATCAGCCCCAGCATTTT,CAWSERGMDQPQHF
TRBV4-2,TRBJ1-6,NA,NA,TGTGCCAGCAGCCAGGAGAGCTCCTATAATTCACCCCTCCACTTT,CASSQESSYNSPLHF
TRBV5-1,TRBJ2-5,few,TRBD2,TGCGCCAGCAGCTCAGGGACTAGCGGGGGAAAAGAGACCCAGTACTTC,CASSSGTSGGKETQYF
TRBV5-6,TRBJ1-2,few,NA,TGTGCCAGCAGCCCCCAAACGCTGACTCATTATGGCTACACCTTC,CASSPQTLTHYGYTF
TRBV7-9,TRBJ1-1,NA,NA,TGTGCCAGCAGCCGCCCCCGGCAGGTCTACACTGAAGCTTTCTTT,CASSRPRQVYTEAFF
TRBV6-1,TRBJ1-2,NA,NA,TGTGCCAGCAGTGAATTTCGGAGCAGCTATGGCTACACCTTC,CASSEFRSSYGYTF
TRBV7-9,TRBJ1-4,few,NA,TGTGCCAGCAAACCAGGGGCCGATAATGAAAAACTGTTTTTT,CASKPGADNEKLFF
TRBV30,TRBJ1-6,NA,NA,TGTGCCTGGAGTGTACGGCGGAATAATTCACCCCTCCACTTT,CAWSVRRNNSPLHF
TRBV19,TRBJ2-2,NA,TRBD1,TGTGCCAGTAGTATAATAGGACAGGGGCTCCCCAGGGAGCTGTTTTTT,CASSIIGQGLPRELFF
TRBV6-1,TRBJ2-1,NA,NA,TGTGCCAGCAGTGAAGGTGGTGGAGGTTACAATGAGCAGTTCTTC,CASSEGGGGYNEQFF
TRBV4-3,TRBJ1-1,NA,NA,TGCGCCAGCAGCCAAGAAATTGTCGTTACGAGAGCTTTCTTT,CASSQEIVVTRAFF
TRBV3-1/TRBV3-2,TRBJ2-1,NA,TRBD1,TGTGCCAGCAGCCATTATGGACAGGGGGTTACCAATGAGCAGTTCTTC,CASSHYGQGVTNEQFF
TRBV29-1,TRBJ1-6,NA,TRBD1,TGCAGCGTCGGGACAGGGGTCGGGTCACCCCTCCACTTT,CSVGTGVGSPLHF
TRBV5-6,TRBJ2-7,few,NA,TGTGCCAGCAGCTATGGGCAGGAAAACGAGCAGTACTTC,CASSYGQENEQYF
TRBV30,TRBJ1-5,NA,NA,TGTGCCTGGAGTCCCCCCGGGGGGACCTCCCGTCAGCCCCAGCATTTT,CAWSPPGGTSRQPQHF
TRBV7-3,TRBJ1-2,NA,NA,TGTGCCAGCAGCTTGTCGGCGGGTAACTATGGCTACACCTTC,CASSLSAGNYGYTF
TRBV5-1,TRBJ2-5,NA,NA,TGCGCCAGCAGCGTAGCCGCTACAGAGACCCAGTACTTC,CASSVAATETQYF
TRBV5-1,TRBJ2-7,NA,NA,TGCGCCAGCAGTTTGGGGTCAGGGGGGTCCTCCTACGAGCAGTACTTC,CASSLGSGGSSYEQYF
TRBV6-5,TRBJ2-7,NA,NA,TGTGCCAGCAGCCAATTCATGTACGAGCAGTACTTC,CASSQFMYEQYF
TRBV4-3,TRBJ2-2,NA,NA,TGCGCCAGCAGCCAAGATAGTGGTCGTGACACCGGGGAGCTGTTTTTT,CASSQDSGRDTGELFF